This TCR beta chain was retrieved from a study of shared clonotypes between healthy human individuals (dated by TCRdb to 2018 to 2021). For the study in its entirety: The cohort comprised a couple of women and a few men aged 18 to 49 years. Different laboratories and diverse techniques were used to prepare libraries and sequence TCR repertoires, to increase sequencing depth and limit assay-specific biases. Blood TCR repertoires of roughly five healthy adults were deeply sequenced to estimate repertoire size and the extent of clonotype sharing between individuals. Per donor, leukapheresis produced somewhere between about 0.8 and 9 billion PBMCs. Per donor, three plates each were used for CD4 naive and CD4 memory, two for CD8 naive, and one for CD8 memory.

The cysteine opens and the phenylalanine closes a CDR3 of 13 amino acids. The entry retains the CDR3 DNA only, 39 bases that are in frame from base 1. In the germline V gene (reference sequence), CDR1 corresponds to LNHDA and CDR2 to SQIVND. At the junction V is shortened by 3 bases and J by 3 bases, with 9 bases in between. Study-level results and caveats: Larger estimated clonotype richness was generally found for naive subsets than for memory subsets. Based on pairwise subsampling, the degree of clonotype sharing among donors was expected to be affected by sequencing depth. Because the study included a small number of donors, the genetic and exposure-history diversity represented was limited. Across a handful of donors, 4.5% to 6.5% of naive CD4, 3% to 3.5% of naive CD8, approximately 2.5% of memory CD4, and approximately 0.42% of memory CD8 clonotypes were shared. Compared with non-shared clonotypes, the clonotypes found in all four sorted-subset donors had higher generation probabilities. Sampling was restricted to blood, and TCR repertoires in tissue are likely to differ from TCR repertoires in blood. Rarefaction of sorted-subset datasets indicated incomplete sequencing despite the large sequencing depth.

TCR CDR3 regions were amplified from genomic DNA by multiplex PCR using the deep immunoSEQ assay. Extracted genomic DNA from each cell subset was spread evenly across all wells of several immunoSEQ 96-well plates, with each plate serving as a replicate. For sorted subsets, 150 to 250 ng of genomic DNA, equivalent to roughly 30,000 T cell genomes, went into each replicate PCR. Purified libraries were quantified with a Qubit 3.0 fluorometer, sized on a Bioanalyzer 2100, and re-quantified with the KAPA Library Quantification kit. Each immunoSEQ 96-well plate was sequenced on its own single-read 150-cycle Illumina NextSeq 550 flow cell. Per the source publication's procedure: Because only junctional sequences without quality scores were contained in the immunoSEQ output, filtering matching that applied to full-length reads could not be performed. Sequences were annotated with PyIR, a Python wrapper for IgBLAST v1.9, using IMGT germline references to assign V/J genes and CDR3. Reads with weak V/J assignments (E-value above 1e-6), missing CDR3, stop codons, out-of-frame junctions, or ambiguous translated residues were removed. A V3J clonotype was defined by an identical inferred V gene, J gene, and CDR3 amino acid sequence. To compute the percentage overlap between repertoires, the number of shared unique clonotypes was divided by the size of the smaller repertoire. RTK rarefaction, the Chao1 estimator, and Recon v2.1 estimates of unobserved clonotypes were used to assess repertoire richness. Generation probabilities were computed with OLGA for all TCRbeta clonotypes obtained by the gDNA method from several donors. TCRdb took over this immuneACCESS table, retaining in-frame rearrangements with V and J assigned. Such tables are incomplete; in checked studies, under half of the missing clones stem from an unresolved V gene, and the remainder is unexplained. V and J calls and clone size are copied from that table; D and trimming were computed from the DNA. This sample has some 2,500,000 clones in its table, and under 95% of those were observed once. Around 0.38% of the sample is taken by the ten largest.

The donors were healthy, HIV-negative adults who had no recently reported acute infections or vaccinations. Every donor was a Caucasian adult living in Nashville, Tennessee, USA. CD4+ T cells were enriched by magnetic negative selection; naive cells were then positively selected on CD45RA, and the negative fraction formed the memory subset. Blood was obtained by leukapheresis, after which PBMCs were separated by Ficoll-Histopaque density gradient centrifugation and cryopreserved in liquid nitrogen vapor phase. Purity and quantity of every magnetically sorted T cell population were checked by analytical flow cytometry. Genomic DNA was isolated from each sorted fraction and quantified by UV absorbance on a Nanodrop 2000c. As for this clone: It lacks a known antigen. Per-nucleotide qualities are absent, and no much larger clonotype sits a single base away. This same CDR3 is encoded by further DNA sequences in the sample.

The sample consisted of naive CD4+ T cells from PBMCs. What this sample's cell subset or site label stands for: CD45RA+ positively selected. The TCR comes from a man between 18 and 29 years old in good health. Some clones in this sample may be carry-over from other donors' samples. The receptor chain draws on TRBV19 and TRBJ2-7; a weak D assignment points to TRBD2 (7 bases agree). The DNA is TGTGCCAGTAGTATGCGGGGGCTCTACGAGCAGTACTTC. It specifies CASSMRGLYEQYF.